These 15 T cell receptor beta chains came from one sample sequenced in a study of T cell responses to AZD1222 COVID-19 vaccine. Assay used: immunoSEQ multiplex PCR; TCRdb lists only in-frame clones, some missing. The sample has around 110,000 clones; approximately 85% are singletons. The sample consisted of peripheral blood, taken on day 0 of MenACWY control vaccination. These receptors were taken from an adult in good health.

J is TRBJ1-6 and V is TRBV9, with 9 nucleotides matching TRBD1. V gave up 0 bases and J gave up 7 bases; unmatched junction bases: 5. CDR1 and CDR2 from the germline V gene are SGDLS and YYNGEE. This CDR3 has 16 residues. CDR3 protein: CASSVGGTGRNSPLHF. In nucleotides, the CDR3 is TGTGCCAGCAGCGTAGGTGGGACAGGGCGAAATTCACCCCTCCACTTT. Complete variable domain (other parts from reference TRBV9 and TRBJ1-6): DSGVTQTPKHLITATGQRVTLRCSPRSGDLSVYWYQQSLDQGLQFLIQYYNGEERAKGNILERFSAQQFPDLHSELNLSSLELGDSALYFCASSVGGTGRNSPLHFGNGTRLTVT.

The chain uses TRBV6-5 and TRBJ1-1; perhaps TRBD1 as D (5 bases). V was cut by 5 bases and J by 3 bases, with 13 bases left in between. Germline V gene data show CDR1 as MNHEY and CDR2 as SVGAGI. The CDR3 is 14 residues long. CDR3 amino acids: CASSPTGSDTEAFF. The CDR3 DNA reads as TGTGCCAGCAGTCCCACAGGCTCGGACACTGAAGCTTTCTTT.

The chain combines TRBV11-3 with TRBJ1-6; no firm D call. This CDR3 has 16 residues. V was cut by 5 bases and J by 3 bases, with 14 bases left in between. CDR1 SGHNT and CDR2 YENEEA come from the germline V gene. The CDR3 here is CASSPEAHHYNSPLHF. CDR3 nucleotide sequence: TGTGCCAGCAGCCCCGAAGCTCACCACTATAATTCACCCCTCCACTTT.

V usage is TRBV27 and J usage is TRBJ2-2, with unresolved D. CDR1 is MNHEY and CDR2 is SMNVEV in the germline V gene (reference sequence). The CDR3 sequence is 17 residues long. The germline V and J ends were trimmed by 0 bases and 4 bases, with 15 bases remaining between them. CDR3 DNA: TGTGCCAGCAGTTTATCTGCGCGGAACGGCGGCACCGGGGAGCTGTTTTTT. Translated: CASSLSARNGGTGELFF.

The rearrangement joins TRBV12-3 or TRBV12-4 to TRBJ2-7; no clear D. CDR3 length: 12 amino acids. V dropped 7 bases and J dropped 7 bases, with 14 bases sitting between them. CDR3 DNA: TGTGCCAGCACTCTCAATCCCGGAGAGCAGTACTTC. Translated, it gives CASTLNPGEQYF.

The V and J genes are TRBV6-2 or TRBV6-3 and TRBJ1-2, with D perhaps TRBD1 (6 bases). CDR3 length: 16 amino acids. CDR1 MNHEY and CDR2 SVGEGT come from the germline V gene. The V gene lost 4 bases and the J gene lost 5 bases, with 20 bases spanning the gap. CDR3: CASSSPRTGAIYGYTF. CDR3 coding DNA: TGTGCCAGCAGTTCCCCCCGTACGGGGGCGATTTATGGCTACACCTTC.

The rearrangement uses TRBV19 and TRBJ1-1; D gene uncertain. Germline CDR1 is LNHDA and CDR2 is SQIVND (reference sequence). V shed 11 bases and J shed 0 bases, with 13 bases lying between them. The CDR3 totals 13 residues. CDR3 coding DNA: TGTGCCTCCAGAGGAGGGATGAACACTGAAGCTTTCTTT. This codes for CASRGGMNTEAFF.

This clone was picked up a small number of times. This chain joins TRBV7-8 and TRBJ1-3; TRBD1 agrees at 7 bases. Trimming cost V 7 bases and J 9 bases; bases outside gene matches: 12. Germline V gives CDR1 SGHVS, CDR2 FQNEAQ. The CDR3 is 14 residues long. The CDR3: CASTNNEGASTIYF. The CDR3 DNA is TGTGCCAGCACCAATAACGAGGGGGCCAGCACCATATATTTT.

This chain joins TRBV3-1 (or the pseudogene TRBV3-2) and TRBJ2-5; D uncertain. The CDR3 totals 15 residues. Germline-derived CDR1 and CDR2 are LGHDT and YNNKEL (reference sequence). V lost 5 bases and J lost 2, with 15 bases in between. The CDR3 region is CASSYEGAKQETQYF. CDR3 bases: TGTGCCAGCAGCTACGAAGGAGCCAAGCAAGAGACCCAGTACTTC.

The chain recombines TRBV19 with TRBJ1-4; no clear D. This CDR3 has 16 amino acids. The V end was cut by 2 bases, the J end by 5 bases, with 15 bases between. The germline CDR1 and CDR2 sequences are LNHDA and SQIVND (reference sequence). The CDR3 loop reads CASSIRSGRWNEKLFF. In DNA form, the CDR3 reads TGTGCCAGTAGTATACGTTCGGGGAGGTGGAATGAAAAACTGTTTTTT.

This rearrangement joins TRBV6-7 to TRBJ1-2, with D perhaps TRBD1 (5 bases). TRBV6-7 is an ORF, and what it does is uncertain. V lost 4 bases and J 0 bases, leaving 18 bases between the germline ends. The CDR3 runs 17 residues. CDR3 nucleotide sequence: TGTGCCAGCAGTTTCCATACAGGTGACCTCCCTAACTATGGCTACACCTTC. This translates into CASSFHTGDLPNYGYTF.

The chain uses TRBV5-4 and TRBJ2-2; 9 bases agree with TRBD1. This CDR3 spans 15 amino acids. Germline V gene lookup returns CDR1 SGHNT and CDR2 YYREEE (reference sequence). After removal of 4 bases from V and 3 bases from J, the junction contained 4 bases not matched to a gene. The CDR3 nucleotides read TGTGCCAGCAGCACGGGGACAGGGTACACCGGGGAGCTGTTTTTT. It yields the protein CASSTGTGYTGELFF. Combining the CDR3 with reference TRBV5-4 and TRBJ2-2 gives the whole variable domain ETGVTQSPTHLIKTRGQQVTLRCSSQSGHNTVSWYQQALGQGPQFIFQYYREEENGRGNFPPRFSGLQFPNYSSELNVNALELDDSALYLCASSTGTGYTGELFFGEGSRLTVL.

This clone was observed once. The V and J genes are TRBV14 and TRBJ2-7, with D hard to call. Trimming took 2 bases from V and 2 from J, leaving 7 bases between them. The CDR3 spans 13 residues. The V gene's germline CDR1 is SGHDN and CDR2 FVKESK. The CDR3 coding sequence is TGTGCCAGCAGCCAAAGATTGGCCTACGAGCAGTACTTC. Translation gives CASSQRLAYEQYF. Full variable domain (missing parts from reference TRBV14 and TRBJ2-7): EAGVTQFPSHSVIEKGQTVTLRCDPISGHDNLYWYRRVMGKEIKFLLHFVKESKQDESGMPNNRFLAERTGGTYSTLKVQPAELEDSGVYFCASSQRLAYEQYFGPGTRLTVT.

J is TRBJ1-1 and V is TRBV28; tentatively, D is TRBD1 (6 bases). V was pared by 6 bases and J by 2 bases, with 16 bases between. This CDR3 is built from 15 residues. Germline V gene lookup returns CDR1 MDHEN and CDR2 SYDVKM. The CDR3 DNA sequence: TGTGCCAGCAGGGACAGCGGGACGGGCAACACTGAAGCTTTCTTT. Its protein product is CASRDSGTGNTEAFF.

The genes are TRBV6-2 or TRBV6-3 and TRBJ1-3, with D maybe TRBD1 (5 bases). The V gene lost 1 base and the J gene lost 3 bases, with 13 bases spanning the gap. CDR1 and CDR2 from the germline V gene are MNHEY and SVGEGT. The CDR3 spans 16 residues. This chain's CDR3 is CASSYWGRGHGNTIYF. DNA of the CDR3: TGTGCCAGCAGTTACTGGGGACGCGGGCATGGAAACACCATATATTTT.